This TCR beta chain stems from a study of OX40 agonist ivuxolimab in advanced cancers. Study background: All patients had ivuxolimab intravenously every 2 weeks at 0.01 to 10 mg/kg. Participants averaged about 60 years of age (range roughly 23 to 85) and were less than 85% male.

Whole-study results and caveats: At 0.1 to 3.0 mg/kg, CD4+ and CD8+ blood T cells expanded clonally by week 6. Among the lowest peripheral clonal expansion occurred in 0.1-3.0 mg/kg partial responders.

The germline CDR1 and CDR2 sequences are LNHDA and SQIVND (reference sequence). Trimming at V came to 3 bases and at J to 9 bases, leaving 10 bases not matched to a gene. This CDR3 has 16 amino acids. Only in-frame clones appear in the TCRdb table, and some are missing; sequencing was by immunoSEQ multiplex PCR. The sample holds tens of thousands of clones; roughly 87% are singletons and the top ten take roughly 0.26%. About this clone: Its antigen is as yet unknown.

Sequencing used CD4+ or CD8+ T cells sorted from blood, obtained in a trial of the OX40 agonist ivuxolimab. The chain carries TRBV19 and TRBJ2-3; 12 bases are a match to TRBD2. The source of this sequence is an adult with an advanced solid tumor such as melanoma, head and neck, liver or kidney cancer. CDR3 in amino acids: CASSILAGGPVRTQYF. In DNA form, the CDR3 reads TGTGCCAGTAGTATTCTAGCGGGAGGGCCAGTGAGAACGCAGTATTTT.